This TCR beta chain was retrieved from a study of blood T cell repertoires in COVID-19. Authors' methods: Cell counts per sample came from amplifying reference gene primers. Assay: immunoSEQ multiplex PCR; the TCRdb copy retains only in-frame clones and omits some. From that table come the V and J calls and clone size; the DNA was used to work out D and trimming. The sample has around 140,000 clones, 75% to 90% seen once. CDR1 is SGHTA, CDR2 FQGNSA, per germline. The CDR3 length is 15 residues. V lost 7 bases to trimming and J lost 2 bases; unmatched junction nucleotides: 8. Input material: peripheral blood. The rearrangement joins TRBV7-2 to TRBJ2-5; 9 positions match TRBD2. This sequence originates from a human donor in a cohort sampled during active COVID-19. CDR3 residues: CASTGGGRAQETQYF. The CDR3 nucleotides are TGTGCCAGCACCGGGGGCGGGAGGGCGCAAGAGACCCAGTACTTC.